The text below deals with one TCR beta chain. Antigen: not known. The data are from a study of T cells in localized non-small cell lung cancer. Study-level findings and limits: Adjacent lung exhibited a median of 57 among the 100 most abundant tumor clones. The greatest T cell clonality was found in uninvolved adjacent lung (higher than in tumor). Longer overall survival accompanied higher blood T cell density. Heterogeneity is still possible, as just one tumor region was sequenced.

The V end was cut by 4 bases, the J end by 3 bases, with 3 bases between. The CDR3 has 11 residues. CDR1 is SGHTA, CDR2 FQGTGA, per germline. TCRdb keeps only in-frame clones here, not all; method: immunoSEQ multiplex PCR. The repertoire includes 64,000 or so clones, under 90% of them detected once, and just under 2% sits in the top ten. V usage is TRBV7-3 and J usage is TRBJ2-5, with D unclear. This clonotype originated in a woman aged 35-75 years with stage I lung adenocarcinoma. The input for sequencing was peripheral blood, taken before any cancer treatment. The CDR3 is CASSYEETQYF. The CDR3 DNA follows: TGTGCCAGCAGCTATGAAGAGACCCAGTACTTC.